These 19 T cell receptor beta chains were all obtained from the same sample, sequenced in a study of long-term antiretroviral therapy in people with HIV. Sequencing relied on immunoSEQ assay v3.0, run at survey level. Profiling relied on immunoSEQ multiplex PCR, and the TCRdb table lists in-frame clones only, not all of them. The sample has 27,000 or so clones, approximately 87% seen once. The input for sequencing was unsorted PBMCs, taken about 5 years after starting antiretroviral therapy. The source of these receptors is a middle-aged man with HIV.

This clone showed up just once. The chain has TRBV5-5 and TRBJ1-5; 9 bases agree with TRBD1. The V gene end was trimmed by 4 bases and the J gene end by 9 bases; junction bases not matched to a gene: 11. CDR3 length: 15 amino acids. Germline V gene sequence: CDR1 SGHKS, CDR2 YYEKEE (reference sequence). The CDR3 here is CASSPGTGSFRPQHF. The CDR3 DNA is TGTGCCAGCAGCCCCGGGACAGGGAGTTTTCGGCCCCAGCATTTT.

This chain links TRBV19 with TRBJ1-1, with TRBD1 matching over 7 bases. The V gene's germline CDR1 is LNHDA and CDR2 SQIVND (reference sequence). V trimming: 3 bases; J trimming: 7 bases; junction bases outside the gene matches: 11. CDR3 size: 15 residues. The CDR3 reads CASSIQGGAGVEAFF. The CDR3, as DNA: TGTGCCAGTAGTATTCAGGGGGGCGCCGGGGTTGAAGCTTTCTTT.

This sequence joins TRBV5-6 and TRBJ1-2; 8 bases fit TRBD1. CDR3 size: 14 residues. CDR1 and CDR2 from the germline V gene are SGHDT and YYEEEE. V gave up 5 bases and J gave up 4 bases; unmatched junction bases: 7. This CDR3 reads CASSYGTGVYGYTF. The CDR3, as DNA: TGTGCCAGCAGTTATGGGACAGGAGTCTATGGCTACACCTTC.

The chain carries TRBV7-3 and TRBJ2-5, with 10 bases identical to TRBD1. V lost 5 bases, J lost 1 base, and 4 bases stayed unmatched. This CDR3 spans 15 amino acids. The germline gives CDR1 SGHTA, CDR2 FQGTGA. In DNA, the CDR3 is TGTGCCAGCAGCCCGGGACAGGGGAGCCAAGAGACCCAGTACTTC. Its protein product is CASSPGQGSQETQYF.

The CDR3 DNA is TGTGCCACCCTAGCGAGCTCCGATCAGCCCCAGCATTTT. As protein: CATLASSDQPQHF. J is TRBJ1-5 and V is TRBV28; D unclear. CDR1 is MDHEN and CDR2 is SYDVKM in the germline V gene. Between the trimmed V and J ends, which lost 10 bases and 5 bases, there was a span of 15 bases. The CDR3 is 13 residues long.

The rearrangement joins TRBV5-4 to TRBJ1-1; weak D call: TRBD1 (6 bases). The V gene's germline CDR1 is SGHNT and CDR2 YYREEE (reference sequence). The CDR3 totals 13 residues. The V gene lost 2 bases and the J gene lost 11 bases, with 16 bases spanning the gap. CDR3 sequence (DNA): TGTGCCAGCAGCTTTCCGGGGGCCCCTGCGGCTTTCTTT. Protein product: CASSFPGAPAAFF.

The rearrangement joins TRBV19 to TRBJ2-1; the D is unclear. Germline V gene sequence: CDR1 LNHDA, CDR2 SQIVND (reference sequence). Deletions cut 3 bases from V and 0 bases from J, with 9 bases between. The CDR3 is 15 amino acids. CDR3 amino acids: CASSINLYSYNEQFF. The CDR3 DNA reads as TGTGCCAGTAGTATCAACCTTTACTCCTACAATGAGCAGTTCTTC.

The chain employs TRBV6-5 and TRBJ2-1; D remains unclear. Trimming left V 5 bases short and J 5 bases short, with 16 bases between. The CDR3 extends over 15 amino acids. From germline, CDR1 is MNHEY and CDR2 SVGAGI. DNA for the CDR3: TGTGCCAGCAGTGGGAATGGGGTGGGTCACAATGAGCAGTTCTTC. This gives the protein CASSGNGVGHNEQFF.

This clone turned up a few times. The genes are TRBV2 and TRBJ1-3; D is uncertain. With 7 bases removed from V and 5 bases from J, the gap between germline ends came to 3 bases. The germline V gene has CDR1 SNHLY and CDR2 FYNNEI. The CDR3 extends over 10 amino acids. CDR3 residues: CASIRNTIYF. The CDR3 nucleotides are TGTGCCAGCATAAGAAACACCATATATTTT.

The chain combines TRBV10-2 with TRBJ2-1; 9 bases are a match to TRBD2. From germline, CDR1 is WSHSY and CDR2 SAAADI. Trimming took 8 bases from V and 3 from J; bases not matched to a gene: 8. The CDR3 contains 15 residues. CDR3 nucleotide sequence: TGCGCCAGCCGGCGGGAGACTAGCGGCTACAATGAGCAGTTCTTC. Translation gives CASRRETSGYNEQFF.

The sample holds a few counts of this clone. This chain uses TRBV10-3 with TRBJ1-5, with no clear D. Germline CDR1 and CDR2: ENHRY and SYGVKD. The length of the CDR3 is 14 residues. V lost 0 bases, J lost 6 bases, and 9 bases lay in between. The CDR3 loop reads CAISESLGVQPQHF. Written as DNA, the CDR3 is TGTGCCATCAGTGAGTCCTTAGGAGTTCAGCCCCAGCATTTT.

The chain carries TRBV19 and TRBJ1-1, with no clear D. V lost 5 bases and J 6 bases, leaving 7 bases between the germline ends. The CDR3 totals 11 residues. The germline CDR1 and CDR2 sequences are LNHDA and SQIVND (reference sequence). CDR3 protein: CASSVYAEAFF. CDR3 nucleotides: TGTGCCAGTAGTGTGTACGCTGAAGCTTTCTTT.

The chain couples TRBV5-1 to TRBJ2-5; 8 bases match TRBD1. J lost 5 bases, V lost 0 bases, and 3 bases had no gene match. Germline CDR1 and CDR2: SGHRS and YFSETQ. There are 14 residues in the CDR3. The CDR3 DNA follows: TGCGCCAGCAGCTTGGAAACAGGGGGGGAGACCCAGTACTTC. It encodes CASSLETGGETQYF.

The gene calls are TRBV6-5 and TRBJ1-1; D unclear. CDR1 and CDR2 from the germline V gene are MNHEY and SVGAGI. V was cut by 5 bases and J by 0 bases, with 7 bases left in between. The CDR3 is made up of 13 amino acids. CDR3 amino acids: CASSKPLNTEAFF. In nucleotides, the CDR3 is TGTGCCAGCAGTAAACCATTGAACACTGAAGCTTTCTTT.

The CDR3 nucleotides are TGCGCCAGCAGTTTAGACGGAGTGGGGACCTATGGCTACACCTTC. As protein: CASSLDGVGTYGYTF. The rearrangement joins TRBV10-2 to TRBJ1-2; D possibly corresponds to TRBD1 (5 bases). This CDR3 has 15 residues. Germline loops: CDR1 WSHSY, CDR2 SAAADI. V lost 5 bases and J lost 4, with 17 bases in between.

This clone was seen a handful of times. J is TRBJ1-2 and V is TRBV6-5; 8 bases are shared with TRBD1. V was clipped by 6 bases and J by 8 bases; unmatched bases: 5. This CDR3 comprises 12 residues. Germline V gene data show CDR1 as MNHEY and CDR2 as SVGAGI. CDR3 sequence reads: CASRQGARGYTF. The CDR3 DNA follows: TGTGCCAGCAGGCAGGGGGCGCGGGGCTACACCTTC.

The rearrangement uses TRBV9 and TRBJ1-1; D perhaps matches TRBD1 (5 bases). V was pared by 0 bases and J by 8 bases, with 11 bases between. CDR3 length equals 13 residues. Germline V CDR1 and CDR2: SGDLS, YYNGEE. CDR3 in DNA: TGTGCCAGCAGCGTAGTGGGGGGGTCCGAAGCTTTCTTT. Translating it yields CASSVVGGSEAFF.

The chain uses TRBV6-1 and TRBJ1-1; D gene uncertain. The CDR3 has 13 amino acids. V was clipped by 9 bases and J by 4 bases, with 15 bases between them. Germline V gives CDR1 MNHNS, CDR2 SASEGT. CDR3 bases: TGTGCCAGTATTGGAGTGGTGGCCACTGAAGCTTTCTTT. Translation: CASIGVVATEAFF.

The chain recombines TRBV29-1 with TRBJ1-2; D gene unclear. CDR3 size: 11 residues. V was trimmed by 1 base and J by 6 bases, leaving 6 bases between them. From germline, CDR1 is SQVTM and CDR2 ANQGSEA. The CDR3 sequence is CSVEAENGYTF. DNA of the CDR3: TGCAGCGTTGAAGCAGAGAATGGCTACACCTTC.